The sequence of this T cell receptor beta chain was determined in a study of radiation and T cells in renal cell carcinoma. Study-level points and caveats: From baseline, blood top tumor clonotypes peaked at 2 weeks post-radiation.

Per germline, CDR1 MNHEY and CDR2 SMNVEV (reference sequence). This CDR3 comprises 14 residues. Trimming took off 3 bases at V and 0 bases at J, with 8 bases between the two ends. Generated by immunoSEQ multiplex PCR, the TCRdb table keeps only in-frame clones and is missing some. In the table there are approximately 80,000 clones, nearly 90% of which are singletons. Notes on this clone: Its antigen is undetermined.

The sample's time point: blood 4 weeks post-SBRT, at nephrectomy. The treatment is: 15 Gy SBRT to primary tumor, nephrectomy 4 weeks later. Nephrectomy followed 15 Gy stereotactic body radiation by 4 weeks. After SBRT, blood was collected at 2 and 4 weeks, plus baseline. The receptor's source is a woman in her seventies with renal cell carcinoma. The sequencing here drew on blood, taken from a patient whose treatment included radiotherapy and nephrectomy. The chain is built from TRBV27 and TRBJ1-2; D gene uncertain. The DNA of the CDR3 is TGTGCCAGCAGTTTCGGGTTGGCTAACTATGGCTACACCTTC. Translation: CASSFGLANYGYTF.